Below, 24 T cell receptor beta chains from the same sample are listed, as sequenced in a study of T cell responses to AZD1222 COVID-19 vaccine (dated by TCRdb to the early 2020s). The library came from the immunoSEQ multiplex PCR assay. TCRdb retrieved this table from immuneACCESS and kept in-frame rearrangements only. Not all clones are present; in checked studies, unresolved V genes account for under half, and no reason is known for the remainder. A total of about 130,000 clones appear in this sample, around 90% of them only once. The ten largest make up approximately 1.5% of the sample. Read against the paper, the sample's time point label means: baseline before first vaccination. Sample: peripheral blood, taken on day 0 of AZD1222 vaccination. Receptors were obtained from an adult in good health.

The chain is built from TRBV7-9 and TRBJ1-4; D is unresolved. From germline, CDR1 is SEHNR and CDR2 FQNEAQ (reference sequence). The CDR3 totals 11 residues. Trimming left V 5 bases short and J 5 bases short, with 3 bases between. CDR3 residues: CASSLNEKLFF. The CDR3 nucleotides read TGTGCCAGCAGCCTAAATGAAAAACTGTTTTTT.

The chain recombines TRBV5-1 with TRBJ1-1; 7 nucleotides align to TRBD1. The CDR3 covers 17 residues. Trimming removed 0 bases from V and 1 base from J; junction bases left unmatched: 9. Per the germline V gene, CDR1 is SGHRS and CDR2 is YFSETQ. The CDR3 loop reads CASSLDPLGQANTEAFF. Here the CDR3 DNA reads TGCGCCAGCAGCTTGGATCCGTTAGGACAGGCGAACACTGAAGCTTTCTTT.

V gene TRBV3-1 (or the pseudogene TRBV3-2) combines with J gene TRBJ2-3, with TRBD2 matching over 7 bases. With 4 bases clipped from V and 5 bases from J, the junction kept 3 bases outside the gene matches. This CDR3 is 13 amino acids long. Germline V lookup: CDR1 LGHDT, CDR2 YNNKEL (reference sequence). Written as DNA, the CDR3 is TGTGCCAGCAGCCCGGGGGGTCAAGATACGCAGTATTTT. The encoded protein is CASSPGGQDTQYF.

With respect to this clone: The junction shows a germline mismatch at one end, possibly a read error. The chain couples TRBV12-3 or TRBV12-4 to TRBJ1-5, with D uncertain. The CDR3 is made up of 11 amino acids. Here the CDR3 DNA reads TGTGCCAGCAGTTCCGGGCAGCTCCAGCATTTT. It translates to CASSSGQLQHF.

CDR3 DNA sequence: TGCGCCAGCACAGATACCACAGATACGCAGTATTTT. Its protein product is CASTDTTDTQYF. The chain links TRBV5-1 to TRBJ2-3; no clear D. Germline CDR1 is SGHRS and CDR2 is YFSETQ. CDR3 length: 12 residues. The V and J ends lost 6 bases and 2 bases respectively, with 7 bases between them. Based on the CDR3 plus reference TRBV5-1 and TRBJ2-3, the full variable domain is KAGVTQTPRYLIKTRGQQVTLSCSPISGHRSVSWYQQTPGQGLQFLFEYFSETQRNKGNFPGRFSGRQFSNSRSEMNVSTLELGDSALYLCASTDTTDTQYFGPGTRLTVL.

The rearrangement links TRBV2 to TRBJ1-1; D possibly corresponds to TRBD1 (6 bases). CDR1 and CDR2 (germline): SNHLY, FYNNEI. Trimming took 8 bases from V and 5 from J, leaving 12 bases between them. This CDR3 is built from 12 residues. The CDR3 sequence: CASLQGRTEAFF. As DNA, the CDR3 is TGTGCCAGCCTACAGGGTAGGACTGAAGCTTTCTTT.

CDR3 in DNA: TGTGCCAGTAACCACCGGGGGGGGTTAGATGAAAAACTGTTTTTT. This gives the protein CASNHRGGLDEKLFF. The chain combines TRBV3-1 (or the pseudogene TRBV3-2) with TRBJ1-4, with a tentative D call TRBD1 (5 bases). The CDR3 has 15 residues. V lost 9 bases, J lost 6 bases, and 20 bases lay in between. CDR1 is LGHDT, CDR2 YNNKEL, per germline (reference sequence).

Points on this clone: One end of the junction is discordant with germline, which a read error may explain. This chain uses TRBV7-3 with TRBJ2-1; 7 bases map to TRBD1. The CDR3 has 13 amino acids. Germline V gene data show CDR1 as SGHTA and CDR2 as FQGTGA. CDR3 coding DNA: TGTGCCAGCAGATTAACAGGGGACAATGAGCAGTTCTTC. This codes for CASRLTGDNEQFF. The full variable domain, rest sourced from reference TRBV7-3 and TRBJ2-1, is GAGVSQTPSNKVTEKGKYVELRCDPISGHTALYWYRQSLGQGPEFLIYFQGTGAADDSGLPNDRFFAVRPEGSVSTLKIQRTERGDSAVYLCASRLTGDNEQFFGPGTRLTVL.

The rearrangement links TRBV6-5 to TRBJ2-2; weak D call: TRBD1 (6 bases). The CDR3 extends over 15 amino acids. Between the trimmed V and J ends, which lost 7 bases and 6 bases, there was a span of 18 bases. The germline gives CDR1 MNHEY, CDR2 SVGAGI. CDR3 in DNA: TGTGCCAGCAAATCCCAGGGGATAATAGCCGGGGAGCTGTTTTTT. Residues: CASKSQGIIAGELFF.

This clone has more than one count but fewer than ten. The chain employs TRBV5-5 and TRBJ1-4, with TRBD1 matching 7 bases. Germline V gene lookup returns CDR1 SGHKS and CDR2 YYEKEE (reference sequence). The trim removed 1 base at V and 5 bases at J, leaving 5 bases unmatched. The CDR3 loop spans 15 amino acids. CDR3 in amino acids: CASSLNTGENEKLFF. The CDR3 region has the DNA TGTGCCAGCAGCTTGAATACAGGGGAGAATGAAAAACTGTTTTTT.

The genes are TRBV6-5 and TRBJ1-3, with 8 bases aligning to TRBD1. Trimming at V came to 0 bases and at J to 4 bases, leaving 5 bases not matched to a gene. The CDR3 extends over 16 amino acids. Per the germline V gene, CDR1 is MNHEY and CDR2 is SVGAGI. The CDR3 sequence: CASSYSRTGRGNTIYF. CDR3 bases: TGTGCCAGCAGTTACTCTCGGACAGGGCGCGGAAACACCATATATTTT.

The CDR3 here is CASSSWDRMTGYTF. CDR3 DNA sequence: TGTGCCAGCAGTTCCTGGGACAGGATGACTGGCTACACCTTC. This chain links TRBV27 with TRBJ1-2; 8 nucleotides match TRBD1. The CDR3 extends over 14 amino acids. The germline gives CDR1 MNHEY, CDR2 SMNVEV (reference sequence). Trimming at V came to 4 bases and at J to 7 bases, leaving 8 bases not matched to a gene.

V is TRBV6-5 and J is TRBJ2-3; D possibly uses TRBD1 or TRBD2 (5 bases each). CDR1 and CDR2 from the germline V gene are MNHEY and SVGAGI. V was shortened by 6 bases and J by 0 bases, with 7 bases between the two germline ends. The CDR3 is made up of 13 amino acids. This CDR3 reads CASRRDSTDTQYF. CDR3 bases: TGTGCCAGCAGGAGGGACAGCACAGATACGCAGTATTTT.

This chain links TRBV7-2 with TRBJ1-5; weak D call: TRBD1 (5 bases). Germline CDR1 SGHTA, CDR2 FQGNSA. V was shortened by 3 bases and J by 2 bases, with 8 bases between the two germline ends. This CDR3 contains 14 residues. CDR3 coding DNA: TGTGCCAGCAGCTTGGGGGGGGGCAATCAGCCCCAGCATTTT. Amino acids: CASSLGGGNQPQHF.

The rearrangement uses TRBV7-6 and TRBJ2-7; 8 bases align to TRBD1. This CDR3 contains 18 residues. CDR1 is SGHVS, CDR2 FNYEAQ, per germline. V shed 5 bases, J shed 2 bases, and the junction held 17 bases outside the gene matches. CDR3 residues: CASSRDAGGLSTTYEQYF. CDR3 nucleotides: TGTGCCAGCAGCCGGGATGCAGGGGGCTTGTCGACAACCTACGAGCAGTACTTC.

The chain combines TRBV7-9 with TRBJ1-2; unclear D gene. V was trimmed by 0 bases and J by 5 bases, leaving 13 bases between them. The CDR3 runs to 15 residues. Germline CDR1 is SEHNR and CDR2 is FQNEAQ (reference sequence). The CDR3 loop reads CASSLAPSDRYGYTF. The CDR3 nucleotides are TGTGCCAGCAGCTTAGCCCCTTCCGACCGATATGGCTACACCTTC.

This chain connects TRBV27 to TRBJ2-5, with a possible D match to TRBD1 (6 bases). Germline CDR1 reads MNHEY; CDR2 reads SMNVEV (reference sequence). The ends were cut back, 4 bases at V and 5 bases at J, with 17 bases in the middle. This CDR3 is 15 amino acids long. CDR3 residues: CASSYRGRGVETQYF. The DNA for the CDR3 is TGTGCCAGCAGTTACCGGGGCAGGGGAGTGGAGACCCAGTACTTC.

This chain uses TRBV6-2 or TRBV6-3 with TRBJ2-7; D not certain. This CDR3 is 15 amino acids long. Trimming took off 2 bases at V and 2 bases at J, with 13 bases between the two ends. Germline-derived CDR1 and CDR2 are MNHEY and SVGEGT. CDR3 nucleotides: TGTGCCAGCAGTTACGAGGCCCAAAGGACCTACGAGCAGTACTTC. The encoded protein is CASSYEAQRTYEQYF.

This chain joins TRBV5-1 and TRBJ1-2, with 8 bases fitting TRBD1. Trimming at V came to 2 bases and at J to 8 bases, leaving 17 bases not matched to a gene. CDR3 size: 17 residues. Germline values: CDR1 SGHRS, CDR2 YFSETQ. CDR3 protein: CASSFDRQGLANRGYTF. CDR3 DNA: TGCGCCAGCAGCTTCGATAGACAGGGGCTCGCGAACCGGGGCTACACCTTC.

CDR3 in amino acids: CASSLNDPRRTGANVLTF. The CDR3 region has the DNA TGCGCCAGCAGCTTGAACGACCCCCGGAGGACTGGGGCCAACGTCCTGACTTTC. V and J are TRBV5-1 and TRBJ2-6, with D perhaps TRBD2 (5 bases). V was shortened by 1 base and J by 2 bases, with 16 bases between the two germline ends. The CDR3 is 18 residues long. In germline, CDR1 is SGHRS, CDR2 YFSETQ.

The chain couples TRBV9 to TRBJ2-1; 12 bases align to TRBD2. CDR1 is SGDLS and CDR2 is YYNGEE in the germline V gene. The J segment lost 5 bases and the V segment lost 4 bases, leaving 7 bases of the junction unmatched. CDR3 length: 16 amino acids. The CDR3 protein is CASSLQLAGGNNEQFF. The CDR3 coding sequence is TGTGCCAGCAGCCTACAACTAGCGGGGGGTAACAATGAGCAGTTCTTC.

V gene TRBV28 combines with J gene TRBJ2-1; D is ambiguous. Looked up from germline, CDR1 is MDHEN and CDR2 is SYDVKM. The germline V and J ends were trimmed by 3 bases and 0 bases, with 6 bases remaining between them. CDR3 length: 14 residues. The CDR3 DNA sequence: TGTGCCAGCAGTTTCGGTAGCTCCTACAATGAGCAGTTCTTC. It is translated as CASSFGSSYNEQFF.

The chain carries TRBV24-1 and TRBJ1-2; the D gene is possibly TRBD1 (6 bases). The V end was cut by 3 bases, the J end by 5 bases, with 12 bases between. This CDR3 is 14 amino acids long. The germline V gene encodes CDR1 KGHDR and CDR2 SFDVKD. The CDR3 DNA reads TGTGCCACCAGTGATCCGGGGGGCTCTTATGGCTACACCTTC. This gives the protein CATSDPGGSYGYTF.

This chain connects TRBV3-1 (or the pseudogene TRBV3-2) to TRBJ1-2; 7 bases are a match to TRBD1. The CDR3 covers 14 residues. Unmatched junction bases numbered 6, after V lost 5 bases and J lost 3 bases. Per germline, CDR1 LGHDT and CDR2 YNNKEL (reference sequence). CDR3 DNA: TGTGCCAGCAGCACCGGACAGGAGCACTATGGCTACACCTTC. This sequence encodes CASSTGQEHYGYTF.